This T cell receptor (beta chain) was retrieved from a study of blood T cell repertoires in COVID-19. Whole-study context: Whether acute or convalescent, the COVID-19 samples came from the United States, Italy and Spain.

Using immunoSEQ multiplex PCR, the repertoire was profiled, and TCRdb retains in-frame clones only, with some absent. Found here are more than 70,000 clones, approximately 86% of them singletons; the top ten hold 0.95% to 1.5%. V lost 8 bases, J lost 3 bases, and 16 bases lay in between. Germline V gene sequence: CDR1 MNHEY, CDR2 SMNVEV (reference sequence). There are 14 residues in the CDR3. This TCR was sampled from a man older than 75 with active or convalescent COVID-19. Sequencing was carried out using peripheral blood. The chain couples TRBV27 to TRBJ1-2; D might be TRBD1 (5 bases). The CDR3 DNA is TGTGCCAGCGCGACGCGGGGGGGTGACTATGGCTACACCTTC. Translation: CASATRGGDYGYTF.